This T cell receptor (beta chain) derives from a study of identifying expanded T cells in peripheral blood. Clones were sequenced by immunoSEQ multiplex PCR, and TCRdb holds only the in-frame ones, with some missing. The data show roughly 100,000 clones, roughly 90% seen once. No infections or other immune events were documented during collection. The V end lost 3 bases, the J end lost 0 bases, and 12 bases lay between the germline ends. The CDR3 consists of 16 residues. CDR1 is SQVTM, CDR2 ANQGSEA, per germline. The chain uses TRBV29-1 and TRBJ2-6, with unresolved D. This sequence originates from a person between 18 and 70 years old in good health. Sequencing input: blood. The CDR3 nucleotides are TGCAGCGTTGATGTCTCCCAGATCTCTGGGGCCAACGTCCTGACTTTC. As protein: CSVDVSQISGANVLTF.